A single sample gave rise to the 32 T cell receptor beta chains below, sequenced in a study of OX40 agonist ivuxolimab in advanced cancers. Assay: immunoSEQ multiplex PCR; the TCRdb copy retains only in-frame clones and omits some. The table shows about 67,000 clones, with 80% to 90% occurring only once. The sequences come from CD4+ or CD8+ T cells sorted from blood, collected in a trial of the OX40 agonist ivuxolimab. The receptors derive from an adult with an advanced solid tumor such as melanoma, head and neck, liver or kidney cancer.

Only one count was recorded for this clone. The chain links TRBV28 to TRBJ1-4; 10 bases fit TRBD1. Germline CDR1 and CDR2: MDHEN and SYDVKM. The CDR3 extends over 16 amino acids. The trim removed 6 bases at V and 8 bases at J, leaving 12 bases unmatched. Written as DNA, the CDR3 is TGTGCCAGCAGACCCGCCACCGGGACAGGGGACGAAAAACTGTTTTTT. It specifies CASRPATGTGDEKLFF.

CDR3 sequence: CASSLGVGETQYF. CDR3 bases: TGTGCCAGCAGCTTAGGCGTCGGGGAGACCCAGTACTTC. This chain joins TRBV11-3 and TRBJ2-5, with D hard to call. The germline V gene has CDR1 SGHNT and CDR2 YENEEA. The CDR3 contains 13 residues. The germline V and J ends were trimmed by 1 base and 5 bases, with 8 bases remaining between them.

The chain combines TRBV19 with TRBJ2-1; D is ambiguous. Germline CDR1 is LNHDA and CDR2 is SQIVND (reference sequence). The V end was cut by 5 bases, the J end by 4 bases, with 12 bases between. This CDR3 contains 14 residues. The DNA of the CDR3 is TGTGCCAGTAGTCTCCAGGACCTTTACAATGAGCAGTTCTTC. Translation: CASSLQDLYNEQFF.

The chain combines TRBV25-1 with TRBJ2-5, with D possibly called TRBD1 or TRBD2 (5 bases each). The CDR3 spans 13 residues. Germline CDR1 is MGHDK and CDR2 is SYGVNS. V was shortened by 6 bases and J by 5 bases, with 13 bases between the two germline ends. This CDR3 reads CASRPGTSETQYF. The CDR3 coding sequence is TGTGCCAGCAGGCCCGGGACGTCGGAGACCCAGTACTTC.

The J gene is TRBJ2-5, the V gene TRBV5-1, with 9 bases matching TRBD2. The J call may not be correct, given that the DNA end is closer to TRBJ2-7. There are 14 residues in the CDR3. Looked up from germline, CDR1 is SGHRS and CDR2 is YFSETQ. The CDR3, as DNA: TGCGCCAGCAGCCCCCGGACTAGCGACTACGAGCAGTACTTC. Protein sequence: CASSPRTSDYEQYF.

The chain links TRBV18 to TRBJ2-7, with D hard to call. The CDR3 extends over 14 amino acids. V lost 3 bases to trimming and J lost 5 bases, with 14 bases between them. The germline gives CDR1 KGHSH, CDR2 LQKENI. The CDR3 loop reads CASSPGQSYNEQYF. In DNA form, the CDR3 reads TGTGCCAGCTCACCCGGGCAGTCGTATAACGAGCAGTACTTC.

This clone has just a few counts. The chain is built from TRBV28 and TRBJ2-7, with no clear D. The CDR3 runs to 12 residues. From germline, CDR1 is MDHEN and CDR2 SYDVKM. Trimming stripped 6 bases from V and 2 bases from J, with 8 bases between. DNA of the CDR3: TGTGCCAGCAGCTCTCAACCCTACGAGCAGTACTTC. Protein product: CASSSQPYEQYF.

CDR3 nucleotides: TGTGCCAGCAGCTCGCCGGGCGGGGAAAAACTGTTTTTT. It translates to CASSSPGGEKLFF. This rearrangement joins TRBV7-9 to TRBJ1-4, with D hard to call. Trimming took 4 bases from V and 8 from J, leaving 11 bases between them. The CDR3 runs 13 residues. CDR1 and CDR2 (germline): SEHNR, FQNEAQ (reference sequence).

The J gene is TRBJ2-1, the V gene TRBV2, with D possibly TRBD1 on 5 matching bases. CDR1 is SNHLY and CDR2 is FYNNEI in the germline V gene. Trimming removed 5 bases from V and 3 bases from J, with 14 bases in between. This CDR3 has 15 residues. This CDR3 is CASSRSAGLYNEQFF. DNA of the CDR3: TGTGCCAGCAGTCGGTCGGCAGGGCTCTACAATGAGCAGTTCTTC.

This rearrangement joins TRBV11-2 to TRBJ2-1; a possible D gene is TRBD2 (5 bases). The CDR3 length is 13 residues. V shed 2 bases and J shed 6 bases, with 8 bases lying between them. The germline gives CDR1 SGHAT, CDR2 FQNNGV. For the CDR3, the DNA is TGTGCCAGCAGCTTAAGTCGGGGCAATGAGCAGTTCTTC. Translated: CASSLSRGNEQFF.

This chain uses TRBV28 with TRBJ1-1; D may be TRBD1 (5 bases). CDR3 size: 15 residues. CDR1 is MDHEN, CDR2 SYDVKM, per germline. V shed 8 bases and J shed 0 bases, with 16 bases lying between them. CDR3 sequence (DNA): TGTGCCAGCTACGAAAATAGGGGATTGAACACTGAAGCTTTCTTT. Translating it yields CASYENRGLNTEAFF.

The table lists this clone with a count of one. The chain is built from TRBV5-1 and TRBJ1-3, with a weak D call TRBD1 (5 bases). From germline, CDR1 is SGHRS and CDR2 YFSETQ. The CDR3 has 16 residues. Trimming pared 0 bases from V and 9 bases from J, leaving 19 bases between. The CDR3 loop is CASSLAPGRLGGTIYF. CDR3 DNA sequence: TGCGCCAGCAGCTTGGCCCCTGGGAGGCTTGGGGGCACCATATATTTT.

The chain couples TRBV30 to TRBJ2-7; D possibly matches TRBD1 or TRBD2 (5 bases each). This CDR3 is built from 16 residues. Deletions cut 0 bases from V and 2 bases from J, with 17 bases between. Germline V gene data show CDR1 as GTSNPN and CDR2 as SVGIG (reference sequence). The CDR3 coding sequence is TGTGCCTGGAGTGTACCCGCGGCCCCGGGGCCCTACGAGCAGTACTTC. Translation gives CAWSVPAAPGPYEQYF.

The J gene is TRBJ2-5, the V gene TRBV7-8; no clear D gene. The DNA end favors TRBJ2-7, so the J call may be wrong. Germline lookup yields CDR1 SGHVS and CDR2 FQNEAQ. CDR3 length equals 15 residues. The CDR3 protein is CASSLDLGVTYEQYF. Written as DNA, the CDR3 is TGTGCCAGCAGCTTAGACTTGGGTGTGACTTACGAGCAGTACTTC.

The chain joins TRBV29-1 to TRBJ2-3, with unresolved D. V was cut by 6 bases and J by 2 bases, with 12 bases left in between. This CDR3 has 13 amino acids. Germline values: CDR1 SQVTM, CDR2 ANQGSEA. In DNA form, the CDR3 reads TGCAGCGTCCCGAGGATTGCCACAGATACGCAGTATTTT. Encoded protein: CSVPRIATDTQYF.

This clone has only a few counts. The V and J genes are TRBV30 and TRBJ1-2, with a weak D call TRBD1 (6 bases). Trimming stripped 6 bases from V and 6 bases from J, with 11 bases between. This CDR3 comprises 11 residues. Germline V gene lookup returns CDR1 GTSNPN and CDR2 SVGIG (reference sequence). The CDR3 DNA reads TGTGCCTGCGACCAGGGGAATGGCTACACCTTC. Protein: CACDQGNGYTF. The full variable domain, with the rest looked up from reference TRBV30 and TRBJ1-2, is SQTIHQWPATLVQPVGSPLSLECTVEGTSNPNLYWYRQAAGRGLQLLFYSVGIGQISSEVPQNLSASRPQDRQFILSSKKLLLSDSGFYLCACDQGNGYTFGSGTRLTVV.

The V call is TRBV5-4, the J call TRBJ2-7; TRBD2 aligns across 9 bases. The V and J ends lost 4 bases and 4 bases, in that order; junction bases with no gene match: 9. CDR1 is SGHNT and CDR2 is YYREEE in the germline V gene (reference sequence). The CDR3 runs to 15 residues. In DNA, the CDR3 is TGTGCCAGCAGCCCTGGTCGCGGGAGGGGTTACGAGCAGTACTTC. Amino acids: CASSPGRGRGYEQYF.

This sequence joins TRBV7-2 and TRBJ2-7, with TRBD1 identical over 9 bases. The germline gives CDR1 SGHTA, CDR2 FQGNSA. V lost 5 bases to trimming and J lost 6 bases; unmatched junction nucleotides: 8. The CDR3 loop spans 14 amino acids. CDR3 in amino acids: CASSPWTGVSEQYF. The CDR3 DNA is TGTGCCAGCAGCCCGTGGACAGGGGTTTCCGAGCAGTACTTC.

This chain links TRBV27 with TRBJ2-1; 7 positions agree with TRBD2. With V trimmed by 0 bases and J by 4 bases, 6 bases remained unmatched. The germline gives CDR1 MNHEY, CDR2 SMNVEV (reference sequence). The CDR3 sequence is 16 residues long. The DNA for the CDR3 is TGTGCCAGCAGTTTATCTGGCGGGAGCCGGTACAATGAGCAGTTCTTC. Its protein is CASSLSGGSRYNEQFF.

The chain employs TRBV10-3 and TRBJ1-2, with D possibly being TRBD1 (6 bases). The CDR3 contains 16 residues. The V end was cut by 6 bases, the J end by 2 bases, with 19 bases between. Germline V gene sequence: CDR1 ENHRY, CDR2 SYGVKD. The CDR3 region is CAISPLRDTSNYGYTF. CDR3 DNA: TGTGCCATCAGCCCCCTCCGGGACACTTCGAACTATGGCTACACCTTC.

This chain connects TRBV5-1 to TRBJ2-4, with 7 bases matching TRBD1. Germline CDR1 reads SGHRS; CDR2 reads YFSETQ. This CDR3 contains 13 residues. J gave up 8 bases and V 3 bases, and 5 bases lay outside the gene matches. DNA of the CDR3: TGCGCCAGCAGCTCCGACAGGGTGGACATTCAGTACTTC. It is translated as CASSSDRVDIQYF. Full variable domain (remainder filled in from reference TRBV5-1 and TRBJ2-4): KAGVTQTPRYLIKTRGQQVTLSCSPISGHRSVSWYQQTPGQGLQFLFEYFSETQRNKGNFPGRFSGRQFSNSRSEMNVSTLELGDSALYLCASSSDRVDIQYFGAGTRLSVL.

This clone was observed a few times. The chain uses TRBV30 and TRBJ2-3; 7 nucleotides line up with TRBD2. The CDR3 is 17 residues long. The V gene's germline CDR1 is GTSNPN and CDR2 SVGIG (reference sequence). The V and J ends lost 3 bases and 2 bases, in that order; junction bases with no gene match: 14. The CDR3 DNA sequence: TGTGCCTGGAGCCCCTTTGTAGGAGCGGGGTTCACAGATACGCAGTATTTT. It specifies CAWSPFVGAGFTDTQYF.

This chain links TRBV29-1 with TRBJ1-4, with D possibly being TRBD1 (5 bases). From germline, CDR1 is SQVTM and CDR2 ANQGSEA. The CDR3 runs 12 residues. Trimming pared 1 base from V and 8 bases from J, leaving 8 bases between. DNA for the CDR3: TGCAGCGTTGAAGGGCAGGGAGAAAAACTGTTTTTT. Its translation is CSVEGQGEKLFF.

The chain couples TRBV28 to TRBJ1-5, with D unclear. The V gene's germline CDR1 is MDHEN and CDR2 SYDVKM. The CDR3 extends over 13 amino acids. With 5 bases removed from V and 5 bases from J, the gap between germline ends came to 10 bases. The CDR3 protein is CASSPPPDQPQHF. The CDR3 DNA follows: TGTGCCAGCAGTCCCCCACCCGATCAGCCCCAGCATTTT.

As regards this clone: Because the CDR3 is missing its conserved closing phenylalanine or tryptophan, this is likely a read error. The DNA is omitted, as the CDR3 cannot be located on it reliably, and the CDR3 follows TCRdb's listing. This sequence joins TRBV20-1 and TRBJ2-7; the D segment call TRBD2 is taken from the table without a DNA check. The CDR3 numbers 10 amino acids, ends counted. Germline assignment: CDR1 DFQATT and CDR2 SNEGSKA (reference sequence). The CDR3 loop reads CSARGTGLSL.

The chain couples TRBV18 to TRBJ1-6; possible D gene TRBD1, 5 bases. The ends were cut back, 2 bases at V and 4 bases at J, with 9 bases in the middle. Germline V CDR1 and CDR2: KGHSH, LQKENI. The CDR3 extends over 15 amino acids. The CDR3 region is CASSPLQGYNSPLHF. CDR3 bases: TGTGCCAGCTCACCATTGCAGGGATATAATTCACCCCTCCACTTT.

This chain joins TRBV10-3 and TRBJ1-2, with 8 bases identical to TRBD1. Per the germline V gene, CDR1 is ENHRY and CDR2 is SYGVKD. Losses at the gene ends were 10 bases for V and 6 bases for J; bases not matched to a gene: 10. The CDR3 is 13 amino acids. In DNA form, the CDR3 reads TGTGCCACCGGGACGACAGGGGATGATGGCTACACCTTC. Translation gives CATGTTGDDGYTF.

V usage is TRBV2 and J usage is TRBJ2-3; TRBD1 is a possible D gene (6 bases). The CDR3 length is 13 residues. V dropped 4 bases and J dropped 8 bases, with 13 bases sitting between them. Germline loops: CDR1 SNHLY, CDR2 FYNNEI. The CDR3 DNA reads as TGTGCCAGCAGTGGACAGGAAGTGGGTACGCAGTATTTT. Translating it yields CASSGQEVGTQYF.

This clone was recorded once. This rearrangement joins TRBV4-1 to TRBJ2-5; D is perhaps TRBD1 (6 bases). The CDR3 contains 15 residues. The ends were cut back, 1 base at V and 7 bases at J, with 16 bases in the middle. CDR1 and CDR2 (germline): MGHRA, YSYEKL. The CDR3 here is CASSQGGTGLGTQYF. For the CDR3, the DNA is TGCGCCAGCAGCCAAGGAGGTACAGGGTTAGGGACCCAGTACTTC.

This chain uses TRBV7-2 with TRBJ2-1; 10 nucleotides match TRBD2. The CDR3 has 15 amino acids. Trimming removed 0 bases from V and 9 bases from J; junction bases left unmatched: 5. The germline V gene has CDR1 SGHTA and CDR2 FQGNSA. CDR3 sequence (DNA): TGTGCCAGCAGCTTAGCGAGCGGGGGGGCAGGTGAGCAGTTCTTC. This sequence encodes CASSLASGGAGEQFF.

This CDR3 reads CAWSVRYYGYTF. As DNA, the CDR3 is TGTGCCTGGAGTGTACGCTACTATGGCTACACCTTC. This chain joins TRBV30 and TRBJ1-2; D not certain. The CDR3 consists of 12 residues. The V gene's germline CDR1 is GTSNPN and CDR2 SVGIG (reference sequence). V lost 0 bases and J lost 3, with 5 bases in between. Full variable domain (outside the CDR3, taken from reference TRBV30 and TRBJ1-2): SQTIHQWPATLVQPVGSPLSLECTVEGTSNPNLYWYRQAAGRGLQLLFYSVGIGQISSEVPQNLSASRPQDRQFILSSKKLLLSDSGFYLCAWSVRYYGYTFGSGTRLTVV.

V and J are TRBV9 and TRBJ2-7; 10 bases are a match to TRBD1. Germline V gives CDR1 SGDLS, CDR2 YYNGEE. This CDR3 contains 15 residues. J was trimmed by 3 bases and V by 4 bases; bases with no gene match: 7. CDR3 in DNA: TGTGCCAGCAGCCCCTTGACAGGGGGCCTCTACGAGCAGTACTTC. Its protein product is CASSPLTGGLYEQYF.